This TCR beta chain emerged from a study of shared clonotypes between healthy human individuals. Study-wide context: Aged between 18 and 49, the donors were a couple of women and a few men.

General study findings and limits: Clonotypes shared by all four sorted-subset donors had higher generation probabilities than non-shared clonotypes. As a rule, naive subsets had a larger estimated richness than memory subsets.

A word on this clone: As yet, its antigen is unknown.

The assay was immunoSEQ multiplex PCR, and TCRdb's table has in-frame clones only and misses some. The repertoire includes nearly 1 million clones, over 75% of them detected once, and approximately 1.5% sits in the top ten. Splitting the CD4+ cells yielded a CD45RA+ naive subset and a CD45RA-negative memory subset. The V segment lost 2 bases and the J segment 2 bases; nucleotides outside the gene matches: 7. In germline, CDR1 is GTSNPN, CDR2 SVGIG (reference sequence). The CDR3 contains 15 residues. This TCR came from a man aged 18 to 29 in good health. J is TRBJ2-5 and V is TRBV30; 8 bases fit TRBD2. The sequenced material came from memory CD4+ T cells sorted from blood. The subset here: CD45RA-negative fraction. The CDR3: CAWSPGGQVQETQYF. The CDR3 DNA reads as TGTGCCTGGAGTCCGGGGGGGCAGGTTCAAGAGACCCAGTACTTC.